This T cell receptor beta chain was profiled in a study of shared clonotypes between healthy human individuals. Adult Caucasians living in Nashville, Tennessee made up all of the donors. CD45RA-negative memory and CD45RA+ naive subsets were split from the CD4+ cells. Produced via immunoSEQ multiplex PCR; TCRdb's table is partial and in-frame only. The repertoire holds 1,400,000 or so clones, with less than 99% as singletons. The CDR3 has 15 amino acids. The germline CDR1 and CDR2 sequences are SGHAT and FQNNGV. V lost 3 bases, J lost 6 bases, and 11 bases stayed unmatched. General study results and limits: Clonotypes that were shared across a few donors made up around 5.5% of naive CD4 clonotypes. Depth was large, yet rarefaction showed that sorted-subset sequencing was incomplete.

About this clone itself: As yet, its antigen is unknown.

Sequenced sample: naive CD4+ T cells sorted from blood. As for subset: CD45RA+ positively selected. This receptor was taken from a man aged 25 to 45 in good health. The chain combines TRBV11-2 with TRBJ2-7; 7 bases match TRBD1. CDR3 region: CASSFPTGAVAEQYF. CDR3 bases: TGTGCCAGCAGCTTTCCCACAGGGGCAGTCGCCGAGCAGTACTTC.